This record looks at one T cell receptor (beta chain) sequence and its context. As yet, its antigen is unknown. The isolated RNA, all of it, was reverse transcribed, so expressed TCRB transcripts were what got sequenced. Sequenced by immunoSEQ multiplex PCR; TCRdb stores in-frame clones only, minus some. The repertoire holds some 150,000 clones, with approximately 9.2% as singletons. The sample belongs to a study of beta chain features in type 1 diabetes. As for the study in general: Patients were similar to healthy donors in age and gender (as well as in cell yields). The study's findings and limits: Whether HLA type influences TCRB rearrangement remained unresolved here. Moderate yet significant TCRB CDR3 shortening was seen in Type 1 diabetes patients in all four CD4+ subsets. When VDJ junctions were examined, type 1 diabetes patients showed fewer insertions and more deletions.

The V gene lost 2 bases and the J gene lost 2 bases, with 12 bases spanning the gap. This CDR3 comprises 16 residues. CDR1 and CDR2 from the germline V gene are SGHVS and FQNEAQ. This receptor was obtained from a man between 18 and 35 years old in good health. Sequenced input: central memory CD4+ T cells from blood. The chain combines TRBV7-8 with TRBJ1-4, with D maybe TRBD1 (6 bases). In DNA, the CDR3 is TGTGCCAGCAGCTTACGTCGGGGGGCGACTAATGAAAAACTGTTTTTT. It specifies CASSLRRGATNEKLFF.